These 7 T cell receptor beta chains came from one sample sequenced in a study of control samples from healthy donors and cancer patients. Here immunoSEQ multiplex PCR was the method, and the copy in TCRdb shows in-frame clones only, minus some. The profile shows more than 140,000 clones, 75% to 95% of them singletons. Material for sequencing was blood. The receptors were gathered from a man between 18 and 35 years old in good health.

This clone showed up just once. The genes are TRBV11-1 and TRBJ1-1; weak D call: TRBD1 (5 bases). CDR1 is SGHAT, CDR2 FQDESV, per germline (reference sequence). This CDR3 has 14 amino acids. The V end was cut by 5 bases, the J end by 1 base, with 11 bases between. CDR3 protein: CASSLRTQNTEAFF. DNA of the CDR3: TGTGCCAGCAGCCTAAGGACACAGAACACTGAAGCTTTCTTT.

The V call is TRBV3-1 (or the pseudogene TRBV3-2), the J call TRBJ2-7, with 10 bases identical to TRBD2. J gave up 4 bases and V 1 base, and 7 bases lay outside the gene matches. This CDR3 is 16 amino acids long. Germline CDR1 and CDR2: LGHDT and YNNKEL (reference sequence). This CDR3 reads CASSQVAGGLKYEQYF. The CDR3 bases are TGTGCCAGCAGCCAAGTAGCGGGGGGCCTAAAATACGAGCAGTACTTC.

Comment on this clone: This specimen includes other DNA sequences encoding the same CDR3. The CDR3 reads CATSRPLGEITNQPQHF. The CDR3 DNA reads as TGTGCCACCAGCAGGCCTTTGGGGGAGATTACCAATCAGCCCCAGCATTTT. The chain uses TRBV15 and TRBJ1-5, with TRBD1 as a possible D gene (5 bases). The CDR3 extends over 17 amino acids. Germline CDR1 and CDR2: LNHNV and YYDKDF (reference sequence). V was clipped by 3 bases and J by 3 bases, with 18 bases between them.

This chain connects TRBV6-6 to TRBJ1-2; perhaps TRBD1 as D (6 bases). The CDR3 length is 14 residues. Germline assignment: CDR1 MNHNY and CDR2 SVGAGI (reference sequence). Trimming cost V 6 bases and J 8 bases, with 19 bases left between them. Written as DNA, the CDR3 is TGTGCCAGCAGCTACACAACAGGGTCCGAAGGCTACACCTTC. Residues: CASSYTTGSEGYTF.

The rearrangement links TRBV7-9 to TRBJ2-3, with D unclear. With 5 bases removed from V and 3 bases from J, the gap between germline ends came to 9 bases. The V gene's germline CDR1 is SEHNR and CDR2 FQNEAQ (reference sequence). This CDR3 is built from 13 residues. Written as DNA, the CDR3 is TGTGCCAGCAGCCGGAGCCTTACAGATACGCAGTATTTT. Protein: CASSRSLTDTQYF.

This clone appeared once. The CDR3 bases are TGTGCCAGCAGCTCACAGACAGGGGAGAACACCGGGGAGCTGTTTTTT. It translates to CASSSQTGENTGELFF. The chain recombines TRBV9 with TRBJ2-2; 8 bases are shared with TRBD1. CDR3 size: 16 residues. After removal of 4 bases from V and 1 base from J, the junction contained 6 bases not matched to a gene. Germline V gene data show CDR1 as SGDLS and CDR2 as YYNGEE.

A remark on this clone: The sample contains more than one DNA sequence encoding this CDR3. This sequence joins TRBV30 and TRBJ1-5; maybe TRBD1 (5 bases). V dropped 1 base and J dropped 1 base, with 5 bases sitting between them. CDR3 length equals 13 residues. From germline, CDR1 is GTSNPN and CDR2 SVGIG (reference sequence). CDR3 sequence (DNA): TGTGCCTGGAGTGGGGGGAGCAATCAGCCCCAGCATTTT. It encodes CAWSGGSNQPQHF.